A single sample gave rise to the 7 T cell receptor beta chains below, sequenced in a study of T cell changes during pregnancy in multiple sclerosis. Repertoires were generated with immunoSEQ multiplex PCR, while TCRdb's copy carries only in-frame clones and drops some. The profile covers 38,000 or so clones, with around nine tenths appearing a single time and 0.5% to 0.85% taken by the ten largest. Sequenced here: CD4+ T cells from peripheral blood mononuclear cells, sampled in the second trimester of pregnancy. The receptors come from a female donor in good health, enrolled as a control in a pregnancy study.

V and J are TRBV7-2 and TRBJ1-4; TRBD1 matches at 8 bases. Unmatched junction bases numbered 13, after V lost 2 bases and J lost 5 bases. Germline V gene sequence: CDR1 SGHTA, CDR2 FQGNSA. This CDR3 has 18 amino acids. The chain's CDR3 is CASSLRTGWDVANEKLFF. In nucleotides, the CDR3 is TGTGCCAGCAGCTTACGGACAGGGTGGGATGTGGCCAATGAAAAACTGTTTTTT.

The J gene is TRBJ2-3, the V gene TRBV5-1, with TRBD2 matching 9 bases. This CDR3 spans 17 amino acids. CDR1 and CDR2 (germline): SGHRS, YFSETQ. The trim removed 0 bases at V and 4 bases at J, leaving 9 bases unmatched. CDR3 DNA: TGCGCCAGCAGCTTGGCCAAGGGCGGGGGGGCCGCAGATACGCAGTATTTT. It specifies CASSLAKGGGAADTQYF.

This sequence joins TRBV6-6 and TRBJ2-1, with 12 bases matching TRBD2. The germline CDR1 and CDR2 sequences are MNHNY and SVGAGI (reference sequence). The V segment lost 5 bases and the J segment 4 bases; nucleotides outside the gene matches: 3. CDR3 length: 15 residues. The CDR3 region has the DNA TGTGCCAGCAGTCTCGGGACTAGCGGGTACAATGAGCAGTTCTTC. It is translated as CASSLGTSGYNEQFF.

This clone was counted a single time. This rearrangement joins TRBV4-2 to TRBJ2-3, with 11 positions matching TRBD2. Germline V gene sequence: CDR1 LGHNA, CDR2 YNFKEQ. The ends lost 1 base at V and 0 bases at J; junction bases unmatched: 6. This CDR3 region has 18 residues. The CDR3 coding sequence is TGTGCCAGCAGCCAAGGTAGCGGGGGGGCAGCTAGCACAGATACGCAGTATTTT. It translates to CASSQGSGGAASTDTQYF.

The chain couples TRBV6-5 to TRBJ2-5, with 8 bases that match TRBD2. The end of the DNA is better explained by TRBJ2-7, so the J call may be wrong. Germline CDR1 MNHEY, CDR2 SVGAGI. There are 14 residues in the CDR3. This chain's CDR3 is CASSPGGGGYEQYF. Here the CDR3 DNA reads TGTGCCAGCAGTCCGGGGGGGGGCGGCTACGAGCAGTACTTC.

The DNA of the CDR3 is TGCGCCAGCAGTTCATACAGTAACAATGAGCAGTTCTTC. Protein product: CASSSYSNNEQFF. The chain recombines TRBV5-1 with TRBJ2-1; D gene unclear. The CDR3 spans 13 residues. Germline assignment: CDR1 SGHRS and CDR2 YFSETQ. Trimming cost V 5 bases and J 5 bases, with 11 bases left between them. Filled out from reference TRBV5-1 and TRBJ2-1, the complete variable domain reads KAGVTQTPRYLIKTRGQQVTLSCSPISGHRSVSWYQQTPGQGLQFLFEYFSETQRNKGNFPGRFSGRQFSNSRSEMNVSTLELGDSALYLCASSSYSNNEQFFGPGTRLTVL.

The chain links TRBV7-6 to TRBJ1-5; 9 positions agree with TRBD1. CDR3 length: 13 residues. CDR1 and CDR2 (germline): SGHVS, FNYEAQ. The trim removed 9 bases at V and 5 bases at J, leaving 5 bases unmatched. CDR3 protein: CARQGARDQPQHF. The DNA of the CDR3 is TGTGCCAGACAGGGGGCTCGGGATCAGCCCCAGCATTTT.